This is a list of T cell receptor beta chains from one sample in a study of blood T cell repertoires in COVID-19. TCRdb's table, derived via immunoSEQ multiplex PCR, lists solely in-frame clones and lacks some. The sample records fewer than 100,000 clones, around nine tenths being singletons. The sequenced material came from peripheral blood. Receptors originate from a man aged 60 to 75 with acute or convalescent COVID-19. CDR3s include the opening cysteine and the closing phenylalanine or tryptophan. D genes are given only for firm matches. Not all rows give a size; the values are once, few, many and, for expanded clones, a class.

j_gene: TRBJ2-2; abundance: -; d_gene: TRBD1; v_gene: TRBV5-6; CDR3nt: TGTGCCAGCAGCCAACAGGGGCCCGGGGAGCTGTTTTTT; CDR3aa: CASSQQGPGELFF
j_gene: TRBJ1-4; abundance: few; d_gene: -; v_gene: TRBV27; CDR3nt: TGTGCCAGCAGTTTCCTTAATGAAAAACTGTTTTTT; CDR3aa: CASSFLNEKLFF
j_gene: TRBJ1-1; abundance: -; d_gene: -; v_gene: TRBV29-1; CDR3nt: TGCAGCGTTGAAGAGGGGCGACCGAACACTGAAGCTTTCTTT; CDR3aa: CSVEEGRPNTEAFF
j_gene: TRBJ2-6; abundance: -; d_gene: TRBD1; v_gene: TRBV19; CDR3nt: TGTGCCAGTAGCGGGGACAGGGTCTCCTCTGGGGCCAACGTCCTGACTTTC; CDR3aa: CASSGDRVSSGANVLTF
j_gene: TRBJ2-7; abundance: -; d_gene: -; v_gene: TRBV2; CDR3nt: TGTGCCAGCAGTGATTTCGTCGGGACTTCAACCTACGAGCAGTACTTC; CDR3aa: CASSDFVGTSTYEQYF
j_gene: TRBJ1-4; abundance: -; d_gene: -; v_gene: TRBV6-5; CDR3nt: TGTGCCAGCAGCAGGGGACGGGCAACTAATGAAAAACTGTTTTTT; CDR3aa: CASSRGRATNEKLFF
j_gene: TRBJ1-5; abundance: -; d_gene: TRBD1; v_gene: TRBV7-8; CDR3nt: TGTGCCAGCAGCTTGGACAGGAGTAGCAATCAGCCCCAGCATTTT; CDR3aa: CASSLDRSSNQPQHF
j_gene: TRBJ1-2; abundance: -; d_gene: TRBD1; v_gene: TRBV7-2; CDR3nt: TGTGCCAGCAGGGGGGACAGGGGTTACTATGGCTACACCTTC; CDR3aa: CASRGDRGYYGYTF
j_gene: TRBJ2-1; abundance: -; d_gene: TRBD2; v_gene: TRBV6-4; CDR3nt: TGTGCCAGCAGTACTAGCGGGTACAATGAGCAGTTCTTC; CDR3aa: CASSTSGYNEQFF
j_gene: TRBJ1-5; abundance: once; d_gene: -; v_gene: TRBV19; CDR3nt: TGTGCCAGTAGTATAGAATCGGGCAGTGGGAGGATGCCCCAGCATTTT; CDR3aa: CASSIESGSGRMPQHF
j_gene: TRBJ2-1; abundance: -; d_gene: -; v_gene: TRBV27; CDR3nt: TGTGCCAGCAGTTTGAAGGGACTCTACTACAATGAGCAGTTCTTC; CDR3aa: CASSLKGLYYNEQFF
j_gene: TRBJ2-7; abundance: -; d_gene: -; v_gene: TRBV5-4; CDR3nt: TGTGCCAGCAGCTTCAAGGGGAACTACGAGCAGTACTTC; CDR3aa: CASSFKGNYEQYF
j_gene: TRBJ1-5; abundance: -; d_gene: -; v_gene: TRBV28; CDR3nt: TGTGCCAGCAGTTTATCACAGCTCAATCAGCCCCAGCATTTT; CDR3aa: CASSLSQLNQPQHF
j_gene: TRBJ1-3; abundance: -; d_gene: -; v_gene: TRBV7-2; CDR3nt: TGTGCCAGCAGGCAGGGTTCTGGAAACACCATATATTTT; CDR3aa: CASRQGSGNTIYF
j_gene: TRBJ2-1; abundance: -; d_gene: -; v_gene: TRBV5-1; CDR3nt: TGCGCCAGCAGCATGACTAGTAGCTCCTACAATGAGCAGTTCTTC; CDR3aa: CASSMTSSSYNEQFF
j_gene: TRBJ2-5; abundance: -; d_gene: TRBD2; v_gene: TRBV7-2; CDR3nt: TGTGCCAGCAGCGTGACTAGCGGGGGCGAGACCCAGTACTTC; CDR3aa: CASSVTSGGETQYF
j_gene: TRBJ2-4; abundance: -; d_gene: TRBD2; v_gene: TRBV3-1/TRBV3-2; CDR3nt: TGTGCCAGCAGCCGGGGCGGGGGAGGTAACATTCAGTACTTC; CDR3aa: CASSRGGGGNIQYF
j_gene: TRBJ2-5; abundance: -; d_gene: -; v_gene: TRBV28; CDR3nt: TGTGCCAGCAGTTTCAGACAAGAGACCCAGTACTTC; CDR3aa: CASSFRQETQYF
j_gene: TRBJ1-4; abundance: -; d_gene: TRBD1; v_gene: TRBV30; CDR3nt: TGTGCCCGAAGCTCCGGGACAGGGGGCCTTAATGAAAAACTGTTTTTT; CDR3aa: CARSSGTGGLNEKLFF
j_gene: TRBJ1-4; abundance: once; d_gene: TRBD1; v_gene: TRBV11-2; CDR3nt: TGTGCCAGCAGCACCCAATCGACAGGGAGAGAAAAACTGTTTTTT; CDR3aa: CASSTQSTGREKLFF
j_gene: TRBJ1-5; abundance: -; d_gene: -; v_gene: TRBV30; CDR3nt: TGTGCCTGGAGTTTTAGGGGTGTCGATAGCAATCAGCCCCAGCATTTT; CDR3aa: CAWSFRGVDSNQPQHF
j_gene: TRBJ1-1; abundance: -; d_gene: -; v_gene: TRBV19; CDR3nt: TGTGCCAGTAGTCCGGGCCTAGCCAGGACTGAAGCTTTCTTT; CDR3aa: CASSPGLARTEAFF
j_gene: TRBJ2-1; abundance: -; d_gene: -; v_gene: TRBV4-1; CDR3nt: TGCGCCAGCAGCCATTTTAGCGGATCTTACAATGAGCAGTTCTTC; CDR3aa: CASSHFSGSYNEQFF
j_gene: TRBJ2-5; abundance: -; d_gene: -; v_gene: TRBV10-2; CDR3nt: TGCGCCAGCGGTTGGGCCAAAGAGACCCAGTACTTC; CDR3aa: CASGWAKETQYF
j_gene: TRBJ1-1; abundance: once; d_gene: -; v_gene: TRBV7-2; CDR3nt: TGTGCCAGCAGAGGGAGAGTCCTGAACACTGAAGCTTTCTTT; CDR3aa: CASRGRVLNTEAFF
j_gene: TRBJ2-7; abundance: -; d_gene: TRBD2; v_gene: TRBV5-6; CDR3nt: TGTGCCAGCAGCCGGAGCGGGAGGGCCTCCGAGCAGTACTTC; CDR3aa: CASSRSGRASEQYF
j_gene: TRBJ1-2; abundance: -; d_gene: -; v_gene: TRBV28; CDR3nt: TGTGCCAGCAGTTTATCCCAACACCAGGGGAACCGGGGCTACACCTTC; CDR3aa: CASSLSQHQGNRGYTF
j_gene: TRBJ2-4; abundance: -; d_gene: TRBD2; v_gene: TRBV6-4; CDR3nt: TGTGCCAGCATCGCACACGGCGGGAGGACCAAAAACATTCAGTACTTC; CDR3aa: CASIAHGGRTKNIQYF
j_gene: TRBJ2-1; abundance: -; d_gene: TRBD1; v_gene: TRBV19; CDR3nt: TGTGCCAGCTGGGACAGCAACTCCTACAATGAGCAGTTCTTC; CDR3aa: CASWDSNSYNEQFF
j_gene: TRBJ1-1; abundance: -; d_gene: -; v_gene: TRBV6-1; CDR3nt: TGTGCCAGCAGTGAACTAGGGGGAATGAGGGACACTGAAGCTTTCTTT; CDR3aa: CASSELGGMRDTEAFF
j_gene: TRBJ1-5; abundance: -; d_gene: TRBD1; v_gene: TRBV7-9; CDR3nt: TGTGCCAGCAGCTTGACAGGGGGCAATCAGCCCCAGCATTTT; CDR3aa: CASSLTGGNQPQHF
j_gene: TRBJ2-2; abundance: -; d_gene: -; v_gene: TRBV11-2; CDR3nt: TGTGCCAGCTCGAAGACAGATTCGAACACCGGGGAGCTGTTTTTT; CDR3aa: CASSKTDSNTGELFF
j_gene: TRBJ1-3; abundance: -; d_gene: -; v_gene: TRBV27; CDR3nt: TGTGCCAGCAGTTTAAGGGGATACTCTGGAAACACCATATATTTT; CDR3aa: CASSLRGYSGNTIYF
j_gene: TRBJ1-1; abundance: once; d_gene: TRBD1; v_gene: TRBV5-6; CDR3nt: TGTGCCAGCAGCCCTCCAAGGGACAGGGTGCGAACTGAAGCTTTCTTT; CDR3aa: CASSPPRDRVRTEAFF
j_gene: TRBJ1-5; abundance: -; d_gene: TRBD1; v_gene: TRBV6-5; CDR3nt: TGTGCCAGCACGGACAGGGCTGGGAATCAGCCCCAGCATTTT; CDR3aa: CASTDRAGNQPQHF
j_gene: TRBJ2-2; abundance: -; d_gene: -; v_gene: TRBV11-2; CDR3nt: TGTGCCAGCAGCTTAGTGGGAGGAGTCCGACGCACCGGGGAGCTGTTTTTT; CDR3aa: CASSLVGGVRRTGELFF
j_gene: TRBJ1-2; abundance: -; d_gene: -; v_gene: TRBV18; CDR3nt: TGTGCCAGCTCACCACGCAAGGACACTTATGGCTACACCTTC; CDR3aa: CASSPRKDTYGYTF
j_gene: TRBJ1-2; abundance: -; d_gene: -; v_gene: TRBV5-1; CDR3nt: TGCGCCAGCAGCCCAGATGGACAAGTCCTAGATGGCTACACCTTC; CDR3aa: CASSPDGQVLDGYTF
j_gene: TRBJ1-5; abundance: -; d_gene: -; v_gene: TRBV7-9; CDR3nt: TGTGCCAGCAGCTTAGGAGGCGGGTATAGCAATCAGCCCCAGCATTTT; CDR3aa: CASSLGGGYSNQPQHF
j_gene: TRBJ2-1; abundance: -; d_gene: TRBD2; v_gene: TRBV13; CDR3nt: TGTGCCAGCAGCTTAGTAGCGGGAGCATACAATGAGCAGTTCTTC; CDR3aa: CASSLVAGAYNEQFF
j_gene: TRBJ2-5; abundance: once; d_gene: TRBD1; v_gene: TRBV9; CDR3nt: TGTGCCAGCAGCGTCGCCTCAGGGGGCGGTGAGACCCAGTACTTC; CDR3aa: CASSVASGGGETQYF
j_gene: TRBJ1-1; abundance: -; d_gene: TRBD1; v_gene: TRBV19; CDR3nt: TGTGCCAGTATGGGACAGGGGAACACTGAAGCTTTCTTT; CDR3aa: CASMGQGNTEAFF
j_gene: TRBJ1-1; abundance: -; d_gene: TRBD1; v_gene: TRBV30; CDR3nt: TGTGCCTGGCGTCGACAGGGGGGCGCTGAAGCTTTCTTT; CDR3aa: CAWRRQGGAEAFF
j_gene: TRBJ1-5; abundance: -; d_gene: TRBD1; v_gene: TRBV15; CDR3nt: TGTGCCACCAGCAGAGAGACAGGGGTGGGCAATCAGCCCCAGCATTTT; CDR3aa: CATSRETGVGNQPQHF
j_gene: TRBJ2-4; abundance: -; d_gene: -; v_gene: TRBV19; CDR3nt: TGTGCCACCGGGGACATCAAAAACATTCAGTACTTC; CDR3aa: CATGDIKNIQYF
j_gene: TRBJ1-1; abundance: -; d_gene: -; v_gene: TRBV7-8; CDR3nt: TGTGCCAGCAGCTTATTCTCCCGGGGGGACACTGAAGCTTTCTTT; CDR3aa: CASSLFSRGDTEAFF
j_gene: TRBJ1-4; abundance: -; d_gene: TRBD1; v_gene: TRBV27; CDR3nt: TGTGCCAGCAGCCCCCAGGGGGTTAATGAAAAACTGTTTTTT; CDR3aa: CASSPQGVNEKLFF
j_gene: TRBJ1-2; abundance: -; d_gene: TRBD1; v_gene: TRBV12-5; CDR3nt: TGTGCTAGTGGTACCGGACAGGGTAGTTATGGCTACACCTTC; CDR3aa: CASGTGQGSYGYTF
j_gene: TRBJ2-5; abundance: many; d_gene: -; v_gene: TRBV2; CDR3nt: TGTGCCAGCAGTGAAGTGGAGTCTGGGACCCAGTACTTC; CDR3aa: CASSEVESGTQYF
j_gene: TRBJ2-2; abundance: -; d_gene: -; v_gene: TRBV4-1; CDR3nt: TGCGCCAGCAGCCGACAGGAAAACACCGGGGAGCTGTTTTTT; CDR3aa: CASSRQENTGELFF
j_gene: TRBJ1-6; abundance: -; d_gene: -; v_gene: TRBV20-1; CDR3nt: TGCAGTGCTAGTCGGGACAACGGGCTTAATTCACCCCTCCACTTT; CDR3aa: CSASRDNGLNSPLHF
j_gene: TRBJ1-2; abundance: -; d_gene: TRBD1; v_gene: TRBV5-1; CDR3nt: TGCGCCAGCAGCTTGGATGGACAGGGGGCCCCTGGCTACACCTTC; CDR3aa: CASSLDGQGAPGYTF
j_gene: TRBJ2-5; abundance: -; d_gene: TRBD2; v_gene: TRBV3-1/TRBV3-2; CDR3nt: TGTGCCAGCAGCATAAGTCTAGCGGGGGGTGATGGGACCCAGTACTTC; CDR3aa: CASSISLAGGDGTQYF
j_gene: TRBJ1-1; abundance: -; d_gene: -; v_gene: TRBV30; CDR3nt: TGTGCCTGGGAGGGGTCAAAGAGGACTGAAGCTTTCTTT; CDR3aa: CAWEGSKRTEAFF